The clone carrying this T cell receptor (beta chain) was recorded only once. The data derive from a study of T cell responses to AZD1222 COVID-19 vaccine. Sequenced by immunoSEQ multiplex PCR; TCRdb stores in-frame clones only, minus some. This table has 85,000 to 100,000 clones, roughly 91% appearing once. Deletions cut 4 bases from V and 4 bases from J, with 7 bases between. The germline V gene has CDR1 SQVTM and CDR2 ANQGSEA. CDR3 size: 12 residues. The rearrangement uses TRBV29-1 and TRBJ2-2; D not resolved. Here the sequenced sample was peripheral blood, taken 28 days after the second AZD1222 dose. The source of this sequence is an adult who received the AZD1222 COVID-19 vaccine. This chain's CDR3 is CSVVSATGELFF. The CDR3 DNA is TGCAGCGTTGTTTCAGCCACCGGGGAGCTGTTTTTT.